The 14 T cell receptor beta chains below were found in one sample sequenced in a study of PD-1 blockade in classical Hodgkin lymphoma. After autologous stem cell transplantation all patients relapsed, and prior brentuximab vedotin exposure differed between cohorts. Sequenced by immunoSEQ multiplex PCR; TCRdb stores in-frame clones only, minus some. The table shows tens of thousands of clones, with over 70% occurring only once. The sequences come from peripheral blood mononuclear cells (PBMCs), collected at baseline. These receptors were obtained from a human donor with classical Hodgkin lymphoma.

The genes are TRBV6-6 and TRBJ2-2, with D hard to call. Germline CDR1 is MNHNY and CDR2 is SVGAGI (reference sequence). The V gene lost 10 bases and the J gene lost 2 bases, with 14 bases spanning the gap. This CDR3 comprises 14 residues. CDR3 bases: TGTGCCATCGGTCGGCTACCTAACACCGGGGAGCTGTTTTTT. Translating it yields CAIGRLPNTGELFF.

The chain couples TRBV6-5 to TRBJ1-1, with D perhaps matching TRBD1 (5 bases). The germline CDR1 and CDR2 sequences are MNHEY and SVGAGI. With 0 bases removed from V and 4 bases from J, the gap between germline ends came to 6 bases. The CDR3 contains 13 residues. Here the CDR3 reads CASSYSGGTEAFF. CDR3 nucleotides: TGTGCCAGCAGTTACTCGGGGGGCACTGAAGCTTTCTTT.

The V call is TRBV10-3, the J call TRBJ1-6, with 9 bases aligning to TRBD1. CDR3 length: 14 amino acids. The V segment lost 4 bases and the J segment 9 bases; nucleotides outside the gene matches: 4. The V gene's germline CDR1 is ENHRY and CDR2 SYGVKD. CDR3 sequence reads: CAISAPGQGSPLHF. CDR3 nucleotides: TGTGCCATCAGTGCGCCGGGACAGGGTTCACCCCTCCACTTT.

The rearrangement joins TRBV29-1 to TRBJ2-2; D is possibly TRBD1 (5 bases). CDR3 length: 14 amino acids. Trimming shortened V by 2 bases and J by 6 bases, and 13 bases separated the two germline ends. Per germline, CDR1 SQVTM and CDR2 ANQGSEA. As DNA, the CDR3 is TGCAGCGTTGAATTGGGCAGGGCGTCCGGGGAGCTGTTTTTT. It codes for CSVELGRASGELFF.

The chain links TRBV6-5 to TRBJ1-3; D is uncertain. The CDR3 consists of 14 residues. Germline CDR1 is MNHEY and CDR2 is SVGAGI. The V gene lost 4 bases and the J gene lost 0 bases, with 7 bases spanning the gap. CDR3 residues: CASSLAASGNTIYF. Here the CDR3 DNA reads TGTGCCAGCAGTTTGGCAGCCTCTGGAAACACCATATATTTT.

This chain connects TRBV6-1 to TRBJ2-7; 14 positions match TRBD2. The CDR3 has 17 amino acids. Looked up from germline, CDR1 is MNHNS and CDR2 is SASEGT. V lost 3 bases and J lost 2; bases outside the gene matches: 6. Here the CDR3 reads CASSERPGLAGAYEQYF. For the CDR3, the DNA is TGTGCCAGCAGTGAGCGTCCGGGACTAGCGGGAGCCTACGAGCAGTACTTC.

The rearrangement uses TRBV30 and TRBJ1-1, with no clear D. Germline CDR1 is GTSNPN and CDR2 is SVGIG (reference sequence). V was clipped by 4 bases and J by 1 base, with 10 bases between them. The CDR3 has 13 residues. In DNA, the CDR3 is TGTGCCTGGACTCGACTTCCGAACACTGAAGCTTTCTTT. Its translation is CAWTRLPNTEAFF.

J is TRBJ2-1 and V is TRBV5-1; TRBD2 matches at 8 bases. Trimming took 5 bases from V and 0 from J; bases not matched to a gene: 16. CDR3 length: 19 amino acids. The germline V gene encodes CDR1 SGHRS and CDR2 YFSETQ. The CDR3 spells CASSRFTSGVYRSYNEQFF. In nucleotides, the CDR3 is TGCGCCAGCAGTCGCTTCACTAGCGGAGTATACCGCTCCTACAATGAGCAGTTCTTC.

The chain combines TRBV30 with TRBJ2-3, with 8 bases matching TRBD1. J was trimmed by 2 bases and V by 0 bases; bases with no gene match: 4. The CDR3 has 15 amino acids. The germline V gene encodes CDR1 GTSNPN and CDR2 SVGIG (reference sequence). The DNA for the CDR3 is TGTGCCTGGAGTGTAGGACAGGGCTACACAGATACGCAGTATTTT. Protein: CAWSVGQGYTDTQYF.

J is TRBJ1-2 and V is TRBV27, with TRBD1 identical over 8 bases. The J segment lost 3 bases and the V segment lost 2 bases, leaving 2 bases of the junction unmatched. Germline V CDR1 and CDR2: MNHEY, SMNVEV (reference sequence). The CDR3 covers 14 residues. CDR3 in DNA: TGTGCCAGCAGTTTAGGACAGGGATACTATGGCTACACCTTC. Translating it yields CASSLGQGYYGYTF.

This clone was counted a few times. This sequence joins TRBV9 and TRBJ2-5; D not resolved. Deletions cut 3 bases from V and 0 bases from J, with 6 bases between. The V gene's germline CDR1 is SGDLS and CDR2 YYNGEE. The CDR3 totals 13 residues. The DNA of the CDR3 is TGTGCCAGCAGCGCCATGTACCAAGAGACCCAGTACTTC. Translation: CASSAMYQETQYF.

The rearrangement links TRBV4-2 to TRBJ1-2; D not certain. The CDR3 is 14 residues long. CDR1 is LGHNA, CDR2 YNFKEQ, per germline. Trimming removed 0 bases from V and 1 base from J, with 6 bases in between. CDR3 loop: CASSQDHSNYGYTF. CDR3 coding DNA: TGTGCCAGCAGCCAAGATCACAGTAACTATGGCTACACCTTC.

The chain employs TRBV9 and TRBJ2-7; no firm D call. Germline lookup yields CDR1 SGDLS and CDR2 YYNGEE. The V end was cut by 0 bases, the J end by 3 bases, with 7 bases between. The CDR3 runs to 13 residues. CDR3: CASSVERDYEQYF. The CDR3 DNA reads as TGTGCCAGCAGCGTAGAAAGGGACTACGAGCAGTACTTC.

CDR3 in DNA: TGTGCCAGCAGAGACACTAGCGGGAGCACAGATACGCAGTATTTT. Amino acid sequence: CASRDTSGSTDTQYF. This chain connects TRBV28 to TRBJ2-3; the match to TRBD2 covers 9 bases. The CDR3 is made up of 15 amino acids. Germline CDR1 is MDHEN and CDR2 is SYDVKM. The trim removed 6 bases at V and 0 bases at J, leaving 4 bases unmatched.